One and the same sample provided the 8 T cell receptor beta chains below, sequenced in a study of cytomegalovirus exposure and HLA in healthy donors. 13 Jbeta primers and 60 Vbeta primers were used for the PCR. Measured with immunoSEQ multiplex PCR; TCRdb has only the in-frame clones, and not every one. The sample contains 120,000 or so clones, roughly 68% of which appear only once. The sequencing input was PBMCs. Source of these receptors: a woman aged 45 to 65 in good health and CMV-seropositive.

V gene TRBV25-1 combines with J gene TRBJ2-7, with 8 positions matching TRBD1. CDR3 length equals 15 residues. J was trimmed by 3 bases and V by 1 base; bases with no gene match: 5. Germline lookup yields CDR1 MGHDK and CDR2 SYGVNS. CDR3 bases: TGTGCCAGCAGTGAATCTCCGACAGGGGACTACGAGCAGTACTTC. It is translated as CASSESPTGDYEQYF.

The CDR3 DNA follows: TGTGCCAGCAGTGAGCTGGGAGGGTTCGCCGGGGAGCTGTTTTTT. Its translation: CASSELGGFAGELFF. The chain carries TRBV2 and TRBJ2-2, with 7 bases that match TRBD2. Germline trimming cut 3 bases from V and 6 bases from J; bases unmatched to any gene: 7. Germline V gives CDR1 SNHLY, CDR2 FYNNEI. This CDR3 region has 15 residues.

This clone was observed a handful of times. For the CDR3, the DNA is TGTGCCAGCTCACCCACACCGATAGGGGGAGAGACCCAGTACTTC. As protein: CASSPTPIGGETQYF. The chain uses TRBV18 and TRBJ2-5; D might be TRBD1 (6 bases). Germline lookup yields CDR1 KGHSH and CDR2 LQKENI. The CDR3 covers 15 residues. Between the trimmed V and J ends, which lost 3 bases and 4 bases, there was a span of 15 bases.

This clone was picked up a small number of times. The CDR3 sequence: CASSETSSNQPQHF. The CDR3 bases are TGTGCCAGCAGTGAAACATCTAGCAATCAGCCCCAGCATTTT. The chain joins TRBV2 to TRBJ1-5; no reliable D call. This CDR3 is 14 amino acids long. Germline V gene sequence: CDR1 SNHLY, CDR2 FYNNEI. V was clipped by 2 bases and J by 0 bases, with 5 bases between them.

This chain uses TRBV18 with TRBJ1-2; D perhaps matches TRBD1 (6 bases). The CDR3 length is 16 residues. Germline V gene sequence: CDR1 KGHSH, CDR2 LQKENI. Trimming took off 0 bases at V and 7 bases at J, with 18 bases between the two ends. CDR3 sequence: CASSPPTGPDKTGYTF. As DNA, the CDR3 is TGTGCCAGCTCACCACCTACAGGGCCCGACAAGACTGGCTACACCTTC.

A note on this clone: A junction end diverges from the germline sequence, so it may reflect a read error. The V and J genes are TRBV5-8 and TRBJ1-5; D gene unclear. This CDR3 contains 15 residues. Germline assignment: CDR1 SGHTS and CDR2 YDEGEE. CDR3 sequence reads: CPSSFGIYSNQPQHF. Written as DNA, the CDR3 is TGTCCCAGCAGCTTCGGGATTTATAGCAATCAGCCCCAGCATTTT.

The V call is TRBV9, the J call TRBJ1-1, with D possibly matching TRBD1 (5 bases). V was cut by 6 bases and J by 10 bases, with 19 bases left in between. Per the germline V gene, CDR1 is SGDLS and CDR2 is YYNGEE. The CDR3 covers 13 residues. The CDR3 here is CASTPTSGERAFF. As DNA, the CDR3 is TGTGCCAGCACCCCTACATCGGGGGAAAGAGCTTTCTTT.

This clone was counted only a few times. This chain uses TRBV7-9 with TRBJ1-5, with a tentative D call TRBD1 (5 bases). The CDR3 sequence is 14 residues long. Germline V CDR1 and CDR2: SEHNR, FQNEAQ (reference sequence). Trimming took 1 base from V and 6 from J, leaving 10 bases between them. The CDR3 here is CASSLEGWSQPQHF. In DNA form, the CDR3 reads TGTGCCAGCAGCTTAGAGGGGTGGAGTCAGCCCCAGCATTTT.